A selection of T cell receptor beta chains follows, all from one sample in a study of shared T cell receptors in the human thymus. Sequenced by immunoSEQ multiplex PCR; TCRdb stores in-frame clones only, minus some. The data contain more than 550,000 clones, approximately 85% of them seen just once; the ten biggest clones take up roughly 0.01%. This same sample was also part of a study on human thymus T cells.

Source material: thymocytes. These receptors originate from a girl under three years old with a congenital heart defect. Both conserved end residues are trimmed from each CDR3.

len	j_gene	v_gene	CDR3aa
11	TRBJ1-3	TRBV5-1	ASSLGQGNTIY
13	TRBJ2-1	TRBV2	ASSEGRETYNEQF
15	TRBJ2-1	TRBV5-1	ASSLAIGRGSGNEQF
13	TRBJ1-5	TRBV18	ASSPGRSSNQPQH
13	TRBJ2-3	TRBV27	ASSFRTEGTDTQY
11	TRBJ1-1	TRBV18	ASSSRGLTEAF
13	TRBJ1-1	TRBV6-5	ASRCAGTAGTEAF
13	TRBJ2-1	TRBV10-3	AISADRGQYNEQF
14	TRBJ1-1	TRBV12-5	ASGFGPPDRKTEAF
13	TRBJ1-1	TRBV4-1	ASGRTGRWNTEAF
15	TRBJ1-6	TRBV7-2	ASSLDKKGQEGSPLH
15	TRBJ2-2	TRBV5-8	ASSFTWGQGLAGELF
14	TRBJ1-1	TRBV29-1	SVEDASDPGDTEAF
14	TRBJ2-1	TRBV5-1	ASRLMEAGGVNEQF
15	TRBJ2-2	TRBV7-7	ASSLDRDYLGTGELF
13	TRBJ2-7	TRBV4-1	ASSHRRLAGWEQY
12	TRBJ2-2	TRBV6-1	ASSPQGSPGELF
14	TRBJ2-7	TRBV4-1	ASSQRVPGRSYEQY
11	TRBJ1-6	TRBV2	ASSPGANSPLH
13	TRBJ1-5	TRBV19	ASSMDREGNQPQH
16	TRBJ1-1	TRBV7-6	ASSLFPREVLMNTEAF
13	TRBJ1-2	TRBV4-1	ASSQADRANYGYT
19	TRBJ1-2	TRBV7-6	ASSLYALSVPGRFLDYGYT
13	TRBJ1-4	TRBV18	ASSPREGSHGKLF
13	TRBJ1-2	TRBV7-9	ASSSRQGTNYGYT
15	TRBJ1-3	TRBV5-6	ASSLTGGRFSGNTIY
10	TRBJ2-1	TRBV27	ASSRPGFRLF
12	TRBJ1-4	TRBV27	ASQGVGTNEKLF
11	TRBJ2-1	TRBV7-7	ASSTSGLDEQF
14	TRBJ1-1	TRBV5-4	ASSNRGTCMNTEAF
11	TRBJ2-7	TRBV7-7	ASSLGPGNEQY
15	TRBJ1-1	TRBV11-2	ASSIGQGLLLNTEAF
14	TRBJ1-4	TRBV2	ASGPEKVATNEKLF
13	TRBJ2-7	TRBV6-1	ASSRTGVHYYEQY
13	TRBJ2-7	TRBV30	AWSVLGRRSYEQY
14	TRBJ2-1	TRBV9	ASSGGGAPIYNEQF
14	TRBJ2-7	TRBV28	ASSFGVGSGRSEQY
11	TRBJ1-1	TRBV7-6	ASSALRYTEAF
12	TRBJ1-2	TRBV6-5	ASSPPGQGYGYT
13	TRBJ2-7	TRBV5-6	ASSFGLGQGREQY
13	TRBJ2-2	TRBV30	AWSVLQVNTGELF